The T cell receptor beta chain under discussion was sequenced for a study of blood T cell repertoires in COVID-19. Measured with immunoSEQ multiplex PCR; TCRdb has only the in-frame clones, and not every one. The sample contains a few hundred thousand clones, under 90% of which appear only once. The TCR sequence derives from a human donor in a cohort sampled during active COVID-19. The sequenced sample consisted of peripheral blood.

CDR3 in amino acids: CASSALAGASEQYF. CDR3 bases: TGTGCCAGCAGCGCCCTAGCGGGGGCTTCCGAGCAGTACTTC. The chain joins TRBV3-1 (or the pseudogene TRBV3-2) to TRBJ2-7, with TRBD2 identical over 10 bases. The V gene's germline CDR1 is LGHDT and CDR2 YNNKEL (reference sequence). This CDR3 region has 14 residues. Germline trimming cut 5 bases from V and 6 bases from J; bases unmatched to any gene: 7.